This TCR beta chain was profiled in a study of shared clonotypes between healthy human individuals. CDR1 SEHNR and CDR2 FQNEAQ come from the germline V gene (reference sequence). V lost 3 bases, J lost 0 bases, and 3 bases stayed unmatched. The CDR3 sequence is 15 residues long. Assay used: immunoSEQ multiplex PCR; TCRdb lists only in-frame clones, some missing. The sample shows some 1 million clones, 65% to 75% of them seen only once. The source is a man in his late teens or twenties in good health. The sample comprised memory CD4+ T cells sorted from blood. Subset specified: CD45RA-negative fraction. The gene calls are TRBV7-9 and TRBJ1-1; 8 bases match TRBD1. As DNA, the CDR3 is TGTGCCAGCAGCTTGTGGGACAGGTTGAACACTGAAGCTTTCTTT. Translation gives CASSLWDRLNTEAFF.